This T cell receptor (beta chain) was sequenced during a study of chemoradiotherapy in HPV16-positive cancers. Overall study context: Candidate HPV-specific clones and shared TCR motifs came from a couple of HPV16-positive patients. Regarding the study as a whole: Candidate HPV-specific clones and E7-related TCR motifs grew in tumor during treatment.

V was trimmed by 4 bases and J by 6 bases, leaving 11 bases between them. The CDR3 is 13 residues long. Germline lookup yields CDR1 MNHEY and CDR2 SVGAGI. As concerns this clone: Its antigen is still unknown.

Data came from immunoSEQ multiplex PCR; TCRdb stores just in-frame clones and leaves some out. The table shows about 32,000 clones, with around 88% occurring only once. V usage is TRBV6-5 and J usage is TRBJ2-3; D unresolved. This TCR was recovered from a human donor with HPV-associated anogenital cancer. The sample consisted of blood, taken from a patient who underwent chemoradiotherapy. CDR3: CASSLRSDDTQYF. DNA for the CDR3: TGTGCCAGCAGTTTAAGGAGTGACGATACGCAGTATTTT.